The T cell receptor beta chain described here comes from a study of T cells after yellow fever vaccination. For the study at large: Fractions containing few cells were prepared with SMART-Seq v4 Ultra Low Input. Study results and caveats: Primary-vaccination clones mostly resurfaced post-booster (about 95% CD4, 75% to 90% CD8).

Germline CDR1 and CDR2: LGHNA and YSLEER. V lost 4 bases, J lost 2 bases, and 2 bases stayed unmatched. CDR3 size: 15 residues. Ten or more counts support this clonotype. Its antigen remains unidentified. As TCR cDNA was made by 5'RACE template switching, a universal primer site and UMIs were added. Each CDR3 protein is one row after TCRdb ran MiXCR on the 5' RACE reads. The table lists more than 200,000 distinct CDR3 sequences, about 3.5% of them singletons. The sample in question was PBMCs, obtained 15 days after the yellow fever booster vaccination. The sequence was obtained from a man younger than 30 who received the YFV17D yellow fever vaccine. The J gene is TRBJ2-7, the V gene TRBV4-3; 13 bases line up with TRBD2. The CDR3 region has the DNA TGCGCCAGCAGCCGTACTAGCGGGGGGGCCTACGAGCAGTACTTC. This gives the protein CASSRTSGGAYEQYF.